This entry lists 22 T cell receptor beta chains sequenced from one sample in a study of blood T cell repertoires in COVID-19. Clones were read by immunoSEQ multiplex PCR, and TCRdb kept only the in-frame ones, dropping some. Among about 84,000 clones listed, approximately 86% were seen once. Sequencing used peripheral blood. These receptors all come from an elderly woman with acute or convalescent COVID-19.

CDR3 DNA: TGTGCCAGCTCACCGGGACAGGATAATGAAAAACTGTTTTTT. This gives the protein CASSPGQDNEKLFF. The chain joins TRBV18 to TRBJ1-4; 8 bases match TRBD1. Germline CDR1 and CDR2: KGHSH and LQKENI. The CDR3 is made up of 14 amino acids. Trimming cost V 3 bases and J 4 bases; bases outside gene matches: 1.

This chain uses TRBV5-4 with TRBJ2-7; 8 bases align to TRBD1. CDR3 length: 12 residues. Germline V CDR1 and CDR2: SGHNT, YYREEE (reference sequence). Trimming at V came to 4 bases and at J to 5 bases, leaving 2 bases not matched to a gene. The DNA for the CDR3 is TGTGCCAGCAGCCTGACAGGGGACGAGCAGTACTTC. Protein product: CASSLTGDEQYF.

Here the CDR3 reads CASSLATGGPLQFF. As DNA, the CDR3 is TGTGCCAGCAGTTTGGCGACGGGGGGACCTCTGCAGTTCTTC. The V call is TRBV28, the J call TRBJ2-1; 7 nucleotides match TRBD2. Germline V gives CDR1 MDHEN, CDR2 SYDVKM. V was pared by 3 bases and J by 12 bases, with 11 bases of the junction left unmatched. This CDR3 comprises 14 residues.

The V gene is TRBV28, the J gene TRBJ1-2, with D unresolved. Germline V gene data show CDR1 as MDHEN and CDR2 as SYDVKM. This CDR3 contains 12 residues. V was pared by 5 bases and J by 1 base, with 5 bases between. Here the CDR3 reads CASSQNNYGYTF. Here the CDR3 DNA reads TGTGCCAGCAGTCAGAATAACTATGGCTACACCTTC.

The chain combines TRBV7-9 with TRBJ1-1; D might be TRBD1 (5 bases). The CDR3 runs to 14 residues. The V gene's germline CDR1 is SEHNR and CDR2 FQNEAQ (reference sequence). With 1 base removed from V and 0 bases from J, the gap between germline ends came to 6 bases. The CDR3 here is CASSLGQLNTEAFF. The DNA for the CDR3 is TGTGCCAGCAGCTTAGGACAGCTGAACACTGAAGCTTTCTTT. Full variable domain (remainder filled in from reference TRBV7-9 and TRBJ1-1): DTGVSQNPRHKITKRGQNVTFRCDPISEHNRLYWYRQTLGQGPEFLTYFQNEAQLEKSRLLSDRFSAERPKGSFSTLEIQRTEQGDSAMYLCASSLGQLNTEAFFGQGTRLTVV.

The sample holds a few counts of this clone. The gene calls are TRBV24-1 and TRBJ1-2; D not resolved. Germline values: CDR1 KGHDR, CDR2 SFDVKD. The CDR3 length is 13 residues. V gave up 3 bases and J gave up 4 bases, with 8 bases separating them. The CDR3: CATSDEAAYGYTF. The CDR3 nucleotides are TGTGCCACCAGTGATGAGGCAGCCTATGGCTACACCTTC.

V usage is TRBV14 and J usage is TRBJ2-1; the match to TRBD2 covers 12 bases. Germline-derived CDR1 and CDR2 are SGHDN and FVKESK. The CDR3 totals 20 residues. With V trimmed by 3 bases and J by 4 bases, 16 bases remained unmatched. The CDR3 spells CASSHLSGIGLAGSYNEQFF. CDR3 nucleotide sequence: TGTGCCAGCAGCCACCTATCCGGGATTGGACTAGCGGGATCTTACAATGAGCAGTTCTTC.

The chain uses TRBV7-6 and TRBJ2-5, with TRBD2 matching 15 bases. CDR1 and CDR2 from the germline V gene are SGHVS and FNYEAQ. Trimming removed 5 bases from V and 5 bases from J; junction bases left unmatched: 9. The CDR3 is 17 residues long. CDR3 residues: CASSPSGTSGRWETQYF. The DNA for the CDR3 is TGTGCCAGCAGCCCATCAGGGACTAGCGGGAGGTGGGAGACCCAGTACTTC.

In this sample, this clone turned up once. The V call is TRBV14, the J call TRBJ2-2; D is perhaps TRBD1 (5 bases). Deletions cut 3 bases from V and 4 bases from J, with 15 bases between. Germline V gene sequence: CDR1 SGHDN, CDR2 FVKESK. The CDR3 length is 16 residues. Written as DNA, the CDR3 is TGTGCCAGCAGCCATTACGGACATTATGGCACCGGGGAGCTGTTTTTT. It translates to CASSHYGHYGTGELFF. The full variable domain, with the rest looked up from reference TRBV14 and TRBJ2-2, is EAGVTQFPSHSVIEKGQTVTLRCDPISGHDNLYWYRRVMGKEIKFLLHFVKESKQDESGMPNNRFLAERTGGTYSTLKVQPAELEDSGVYFCASSHYGHYGTGELFFGEGSRLTVL.

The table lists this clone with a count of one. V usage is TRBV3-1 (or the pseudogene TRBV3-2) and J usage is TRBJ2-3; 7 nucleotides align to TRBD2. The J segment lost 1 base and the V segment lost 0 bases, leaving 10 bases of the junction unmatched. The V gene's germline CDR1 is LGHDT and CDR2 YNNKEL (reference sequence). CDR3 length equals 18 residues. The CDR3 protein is CASSQEVGGTLGTDTQYF. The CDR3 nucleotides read TGTGCCAGCAGCCAAGAAGTGGGAGGGACCTTAGGCACAGATACGCAGTATTTT.

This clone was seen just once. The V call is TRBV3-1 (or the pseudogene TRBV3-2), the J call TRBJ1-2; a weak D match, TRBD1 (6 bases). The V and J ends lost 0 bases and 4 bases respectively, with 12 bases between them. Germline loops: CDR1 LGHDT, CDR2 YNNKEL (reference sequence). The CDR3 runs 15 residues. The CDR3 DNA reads TGTGCCAGCAGCCAAGATCGGGGGGCCCCCTATGGCTACACCTTC. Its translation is CASSQDRGAPYGYTF.

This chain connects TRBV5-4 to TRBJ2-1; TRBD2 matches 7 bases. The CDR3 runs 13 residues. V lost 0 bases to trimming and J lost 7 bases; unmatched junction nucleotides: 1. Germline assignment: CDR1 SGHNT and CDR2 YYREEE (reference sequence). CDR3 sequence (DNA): TGTGCCAGCAGCTTGGCCGGGAGGAATGAGCAGTTCTTC. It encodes CASSLAGRNEQFF.

The CDR3 bases are TGCGCCAGCCGACTAGCGGACTCCTACGAGCAGTACTTC. This sequence encodes CASRLADSYEQYF. This chain connects TRBV10-2 to TRBJ2-7, with 9 bases matching TRBD2. From germline, CDR1 is WSHSY and CDR2 SAAADI. V lost 8 bases to trimming and J lost 0 bases; unmatched junction nucleotides: 2. This CDR3 has 13 residues.

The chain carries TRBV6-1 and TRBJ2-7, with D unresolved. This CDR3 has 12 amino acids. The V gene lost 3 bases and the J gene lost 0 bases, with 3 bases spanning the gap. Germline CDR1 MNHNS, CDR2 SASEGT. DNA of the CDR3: TGTGCCAGCAGTGAGGCCTCCTACGAGCAGTACTTC. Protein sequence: CASSEASYEQYF.

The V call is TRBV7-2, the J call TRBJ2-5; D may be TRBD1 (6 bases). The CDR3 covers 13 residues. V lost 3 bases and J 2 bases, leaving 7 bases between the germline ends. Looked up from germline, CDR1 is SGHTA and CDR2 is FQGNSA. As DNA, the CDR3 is TGTGCCAGCAGCTTTGGACAGCAAGAGACCCAGTACTTC. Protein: CASSFGQQETQYF.

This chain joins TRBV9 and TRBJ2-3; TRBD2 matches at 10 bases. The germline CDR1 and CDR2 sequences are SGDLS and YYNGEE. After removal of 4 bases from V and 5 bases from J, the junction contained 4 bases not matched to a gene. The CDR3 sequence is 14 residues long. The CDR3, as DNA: TGTGCCAGCAGCCCCCGGACTAGCGGAGATACGCAGTATTTT. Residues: CASSPRTSGDTQYF. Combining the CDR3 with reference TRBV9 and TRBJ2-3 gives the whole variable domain DSGVTQTPKHLITATGQRVTLRCSPRSGDLSVYWYQQSLDQGLQFLIQYYNGEERAKGNILERFSAQQFPDLHSELNLSSLELGDSALYFCASSPRTSGDTQYFGPGTRLTVL.

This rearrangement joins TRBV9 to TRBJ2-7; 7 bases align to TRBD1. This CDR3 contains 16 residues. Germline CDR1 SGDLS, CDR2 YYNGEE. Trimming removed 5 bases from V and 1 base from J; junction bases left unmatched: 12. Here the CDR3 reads CASSPEAGTASYEQYF. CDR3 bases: TGTGCCAGCAGTCCTGAGGCCGGGACAGCGTCCTACGAGCAGTACTTC.

CDR3: CATSADKRERPDTQYF. The CDR3 DNA follows: TGTGCCACCAGTGCTGACAAGCGGGAGCGGCCAGATACGCAGTATTTT. This chain connects TRBV24-1 to TRBJ2-3, with 8 bases aligning to TRBD2. Germline values: CDR1 KGHDR, CDR2 SFDVKD. Losses at the gene ends were 5 bases for V and 4 bases for J; bases not matched to a gene: 10. This CDR3 has 16 residues.

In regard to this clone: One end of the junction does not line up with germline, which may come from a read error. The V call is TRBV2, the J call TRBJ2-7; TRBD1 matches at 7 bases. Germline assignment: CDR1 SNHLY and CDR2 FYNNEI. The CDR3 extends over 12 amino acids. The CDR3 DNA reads TGTGCCAGCACTGAACTCTACAGGGGACAGTACTTC. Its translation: CASTELYRGQYF.

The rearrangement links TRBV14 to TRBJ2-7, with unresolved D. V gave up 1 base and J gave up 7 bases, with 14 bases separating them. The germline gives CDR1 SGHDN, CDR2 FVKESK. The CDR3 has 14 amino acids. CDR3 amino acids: CASSQVPSSLEQYF. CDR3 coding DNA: TGTGCCAGCAGCCAAGTTCCGTCGAGTCTGGAGCAGTACTTC.

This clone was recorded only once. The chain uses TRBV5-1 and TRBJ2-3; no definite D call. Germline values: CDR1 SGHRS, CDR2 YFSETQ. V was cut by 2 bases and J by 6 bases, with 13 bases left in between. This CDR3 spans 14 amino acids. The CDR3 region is CASSFGQSGDTQYF. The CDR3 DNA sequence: TGCGCCAGCAGCTTTGGCCAGTCGGGTGATACGCAGTATTTT. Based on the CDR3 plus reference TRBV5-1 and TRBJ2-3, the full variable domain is KAGVTQTPRYLIKTRGQQVTLSCSPISGHRSVSWYQQTPGQGLQFLFEYFSETQRNKGNFPGRFSGRQFSNSRSEMNVSTLELGDSALYLCASSFGQSGDTQYFGPGTRLTVL.

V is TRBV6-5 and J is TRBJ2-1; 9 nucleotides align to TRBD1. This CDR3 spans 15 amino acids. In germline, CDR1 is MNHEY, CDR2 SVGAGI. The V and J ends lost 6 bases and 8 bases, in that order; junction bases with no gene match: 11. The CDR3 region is CASRGNRGPEDEQFF. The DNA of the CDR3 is TGTGCCAGCAGGGGAAACAGGGGGCCTGAGGATGAGCAGTTCTTC.